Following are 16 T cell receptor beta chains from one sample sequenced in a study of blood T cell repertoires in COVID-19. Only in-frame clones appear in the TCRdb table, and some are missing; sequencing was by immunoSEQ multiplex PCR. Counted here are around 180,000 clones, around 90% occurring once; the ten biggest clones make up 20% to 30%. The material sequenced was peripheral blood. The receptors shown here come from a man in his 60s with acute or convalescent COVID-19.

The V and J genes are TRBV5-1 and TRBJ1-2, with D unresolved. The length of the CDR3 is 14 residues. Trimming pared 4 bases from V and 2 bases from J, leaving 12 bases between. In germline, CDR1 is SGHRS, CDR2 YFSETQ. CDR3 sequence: CASSLRTGNYGYTF. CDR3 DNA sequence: TGCGCCAGCAGCCTCCGGACGGGAAACTATGGCTACACCTTC.

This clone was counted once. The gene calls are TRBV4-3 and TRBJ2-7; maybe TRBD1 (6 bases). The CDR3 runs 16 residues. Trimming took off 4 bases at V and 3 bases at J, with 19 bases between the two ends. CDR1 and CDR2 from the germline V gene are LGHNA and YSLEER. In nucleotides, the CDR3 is TGCGCCAGCAGCCTTTCATTCCCGGGACAAGTCTACGAGCAGTACTTC. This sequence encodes CASSLSFPGQVYEQYF.

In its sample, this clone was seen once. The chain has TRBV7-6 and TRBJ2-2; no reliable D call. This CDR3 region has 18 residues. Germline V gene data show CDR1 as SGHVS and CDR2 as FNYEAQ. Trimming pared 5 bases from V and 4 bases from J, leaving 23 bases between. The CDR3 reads CASSPPNVGGAATGELFF. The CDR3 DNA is TGTGCCAGCAGCCCCCCCAACGTTGGCGGAGCCGCCACCGGGGAGCTGTTTTTT.

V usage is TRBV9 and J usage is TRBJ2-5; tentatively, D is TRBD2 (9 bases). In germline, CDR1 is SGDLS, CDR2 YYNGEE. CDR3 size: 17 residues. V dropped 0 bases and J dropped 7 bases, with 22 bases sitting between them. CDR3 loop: CASSVEPSGAGQGTQYF. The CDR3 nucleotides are TGTGCCAGCAGCGTAGAACCTAGCGGGGCCGGACAGGGGACCCAGTACTTC.

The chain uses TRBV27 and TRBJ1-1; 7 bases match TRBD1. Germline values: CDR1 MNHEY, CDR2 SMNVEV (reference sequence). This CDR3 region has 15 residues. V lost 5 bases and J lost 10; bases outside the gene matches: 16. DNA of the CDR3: TGTGCCAGCAGTCCTATCGGGGGACAGAGCTTCGGAGCTTTCTTT. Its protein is CASSPIGGQSFGAFF.

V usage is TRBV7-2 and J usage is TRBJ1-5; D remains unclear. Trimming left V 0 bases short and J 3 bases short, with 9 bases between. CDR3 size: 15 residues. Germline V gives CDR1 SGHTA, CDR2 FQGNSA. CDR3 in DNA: TGTGCCAGCAGCTTAGCACGGGGATACAATCAGCCCCAGCATTTT. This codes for CASSLARGYNQPQHF.

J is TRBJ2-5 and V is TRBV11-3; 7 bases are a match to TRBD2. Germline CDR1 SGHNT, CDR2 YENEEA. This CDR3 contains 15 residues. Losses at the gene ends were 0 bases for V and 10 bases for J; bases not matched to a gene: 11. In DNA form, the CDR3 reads TGTGCCAGCAGCTTAGATCGTTGGCTAGCGGAAAACCAGTACTTC. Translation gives CASSLDRWLAENQYF. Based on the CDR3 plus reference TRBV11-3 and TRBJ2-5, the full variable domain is EAGVVQSPRYKIIEKKQPVAFWCNPISGHNTLYWYLQNLGQGPELLIRYENEEAVDDSQLPKDRFSAERLKGVDSTLKIQPAELGDSAVYLCASSLDRWLAENQYFGPGTRLLVL.

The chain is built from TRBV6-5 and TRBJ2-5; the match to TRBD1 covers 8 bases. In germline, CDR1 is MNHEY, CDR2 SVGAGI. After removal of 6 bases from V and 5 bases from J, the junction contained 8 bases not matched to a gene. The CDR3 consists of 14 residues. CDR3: CASRSGQGVETQYF. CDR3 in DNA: TGTGCCAGCAGGTCCGGACAGGGTGTTGAGACCCAGTACTTC.

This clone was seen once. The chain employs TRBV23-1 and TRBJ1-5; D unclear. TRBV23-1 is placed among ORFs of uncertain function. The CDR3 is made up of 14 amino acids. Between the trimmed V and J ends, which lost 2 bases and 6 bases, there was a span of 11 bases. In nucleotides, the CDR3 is TGCGCCAGCAGTCAACCCCTGGCAGTTCAGCCCCAGCATTTT. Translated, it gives CASSQPLAVQPQHF.

The CDR3 here is CASSRDTVAEGGRGYTF. Written as DNA, the CDR3 is TGTGCCAGCAGCCGTGATACGGTAGCAGAAGGGGGCCGTGGCTACACCTTC. The V call is TRBV27, the J call TRBJ1-2, with 7 bases aligning to TRBD1. The CDR3 contains 17 residues. Germline CDR1 and CDR2: MNHEY and SMNVEV (reference sequence). V shed 6 bases, J shed 7 bases, and the junction held 20 bases outside the gene matches.

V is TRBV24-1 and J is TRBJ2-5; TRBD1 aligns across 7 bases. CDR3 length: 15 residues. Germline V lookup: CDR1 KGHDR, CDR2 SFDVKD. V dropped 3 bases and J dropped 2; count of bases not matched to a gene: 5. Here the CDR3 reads CATSDLGDSQETQYF. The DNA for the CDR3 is TGTGCCACCAGTGATCTTGGGGACAGTCAAGAGACCCAGTACTTC.

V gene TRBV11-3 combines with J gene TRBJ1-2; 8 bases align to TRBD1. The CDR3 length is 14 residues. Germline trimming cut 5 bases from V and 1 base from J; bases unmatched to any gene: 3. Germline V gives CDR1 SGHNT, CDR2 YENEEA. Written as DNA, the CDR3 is TGTGCCAGCAGCCCCGGACAGGGTAACTATGGCTACACCTTC. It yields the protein CASSPGQGNYGYTF.

For the CDR3, the DNA is TGTGCCAGCAGCAAAACCAGACTAGCGGGGGAAAACATTCAGTACTTC. This gives the protein CASSKTRLAGENIQYF. This chain connects TRBV5-4 to TRBJ2-4; 12 nucleotides agree with TRBD2. Germline loops: CDR1 SGHNT, CDR2 YYREEE (reference sequence). V shed 4 bases and J 5 bases; nucleotides not matched to a gene: 7. The length of the CDR3 is 16 residues.

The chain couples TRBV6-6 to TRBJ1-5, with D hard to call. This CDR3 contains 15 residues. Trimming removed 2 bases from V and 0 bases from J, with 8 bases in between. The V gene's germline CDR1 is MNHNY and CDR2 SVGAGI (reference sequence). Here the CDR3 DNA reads TGTGCCAGCAGTTACGGAGTCCCTAGCAATCAGCCCCAGCATTTT. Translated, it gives CASSYGVPSNQPQHF.

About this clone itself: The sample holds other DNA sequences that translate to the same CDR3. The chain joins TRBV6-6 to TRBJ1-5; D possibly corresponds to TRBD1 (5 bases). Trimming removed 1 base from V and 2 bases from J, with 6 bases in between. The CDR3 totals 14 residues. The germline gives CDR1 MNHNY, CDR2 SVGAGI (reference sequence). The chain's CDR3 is CASSYLGGNQPQHF. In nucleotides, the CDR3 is TGTGCCAGCAGTTACTTAGGGGGCAATCAGCCCCAGCATTTT.

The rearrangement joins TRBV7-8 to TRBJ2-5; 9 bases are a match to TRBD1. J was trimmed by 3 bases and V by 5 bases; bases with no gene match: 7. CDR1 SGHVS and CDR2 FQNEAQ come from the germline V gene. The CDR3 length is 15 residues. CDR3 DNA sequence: TGTGCCAGCAGCCGCGTGGGACAGGGAGAAGAGACCCAGTACTTC. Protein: CASSRVGQGEETQYF. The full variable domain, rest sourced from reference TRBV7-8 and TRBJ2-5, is GAGVSQSPRYKVAKRGQDVALRCDPISGHVSLFWYQQALGQGPEFLTYFQNEAQLDKSGLPSDRFFAERPEGSVSTLKIQRTQQEDSAVYLCASSRVGQGEETQYFGPGTRLLVL.